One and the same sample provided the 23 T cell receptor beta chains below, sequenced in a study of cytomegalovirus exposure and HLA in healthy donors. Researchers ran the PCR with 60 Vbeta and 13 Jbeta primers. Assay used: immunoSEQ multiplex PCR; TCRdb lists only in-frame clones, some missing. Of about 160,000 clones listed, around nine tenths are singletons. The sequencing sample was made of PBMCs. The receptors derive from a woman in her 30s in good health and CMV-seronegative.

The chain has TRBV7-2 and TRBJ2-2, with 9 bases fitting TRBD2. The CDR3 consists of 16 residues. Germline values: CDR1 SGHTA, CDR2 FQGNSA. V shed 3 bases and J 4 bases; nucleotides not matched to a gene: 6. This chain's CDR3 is CASSFRPSGATGELFF. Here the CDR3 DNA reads TGTGCCAGCAGCTTCCGGCCTAGCGGGGCCACCGGGGAGCTGTTTTTT.

The CDR3 here is CASTLSGGSNQPQHF. In DNA form, the CDR3 reads TGTGCCAGCACACTTTCGGGAGGGAGCAATCAGCCCCAGCATTTT. V gene TRBV5-8 combines with J gene TRBJ1-5; D remains unclear. The CDR3 spans 15 residues. Germline values: CDR1 SGHTS, CDR2 YDEGEE. Deletions cut 6 bases from V and 1 base from J, with 14 bases between.

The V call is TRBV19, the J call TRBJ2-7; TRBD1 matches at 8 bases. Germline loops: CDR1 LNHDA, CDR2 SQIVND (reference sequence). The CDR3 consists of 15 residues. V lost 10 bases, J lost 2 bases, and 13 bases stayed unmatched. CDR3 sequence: CATSNRDRLPYEQYF. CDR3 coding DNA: TGTGCCACCTCAAACCGGGACAGGCTCCCCTACGAGCAGTACTTC. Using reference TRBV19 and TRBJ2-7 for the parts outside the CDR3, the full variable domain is DGGITQSPKYLFRKEGQNVTLSCEQNLNHDAMYWYRQDPGQGLRLIYYSQIVNDFQKGDIAEGYSVSREKKESFPLTVTSAQKNPTAFYLCATSNRDRLPYEQYFGPGTRLTVT.

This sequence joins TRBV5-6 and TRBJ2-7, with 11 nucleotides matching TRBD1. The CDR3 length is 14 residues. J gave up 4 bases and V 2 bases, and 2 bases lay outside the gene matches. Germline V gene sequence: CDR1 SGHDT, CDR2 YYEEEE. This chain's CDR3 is CASSFGTGGYEQYF. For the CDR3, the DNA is TGTGCCAGCAGCTTTGGGACAGGGGGTTACGAGCAGTACTTC.

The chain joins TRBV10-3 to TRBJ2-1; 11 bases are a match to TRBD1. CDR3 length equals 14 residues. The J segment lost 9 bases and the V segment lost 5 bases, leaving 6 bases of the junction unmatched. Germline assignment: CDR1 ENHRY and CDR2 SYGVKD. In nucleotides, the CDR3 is TGTGCCATCAGTCCTGGACAGGGGGCAAGTGAGCAGTTCTTC. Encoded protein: CAISPGQGASEQFF.

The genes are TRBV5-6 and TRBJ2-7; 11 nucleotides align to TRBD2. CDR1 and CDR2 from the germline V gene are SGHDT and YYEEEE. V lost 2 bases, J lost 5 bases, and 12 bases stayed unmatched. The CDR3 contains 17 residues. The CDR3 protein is CASSLQPGLAVHNEQYF. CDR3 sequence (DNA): TGTGCCAGCAGCTTACAACCGGGACTAGCGGTCCACAACGAGCAGTACTTC.

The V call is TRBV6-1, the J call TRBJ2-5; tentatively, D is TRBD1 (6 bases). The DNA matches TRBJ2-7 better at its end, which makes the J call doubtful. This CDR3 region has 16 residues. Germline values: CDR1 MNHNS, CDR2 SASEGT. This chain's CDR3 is CASSGHRTALAYEQYF. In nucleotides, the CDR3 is TGTGCCAGCAGTGGACACAGGACAGCTCTAGCCTACGAGCAGTACTTC.

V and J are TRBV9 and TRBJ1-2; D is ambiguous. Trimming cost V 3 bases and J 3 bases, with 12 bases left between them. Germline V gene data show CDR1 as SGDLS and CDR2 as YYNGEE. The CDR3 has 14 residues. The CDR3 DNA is TGTGCCAGCAGCGACTTCCCAGGCCACTATGGCTACACCTTC. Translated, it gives CASSDFPGHYGYTF. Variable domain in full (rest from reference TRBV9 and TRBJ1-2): DSGVTQTPKHLITATGQRVTLRCSPRSGDLSVYWYQQSLDQGLQFLIQYYNGEERAKGNILERFSAQQFPDLHSELNLSSLELGDSALYFCASSDFPGHYGYTFGSGTRLTVV.

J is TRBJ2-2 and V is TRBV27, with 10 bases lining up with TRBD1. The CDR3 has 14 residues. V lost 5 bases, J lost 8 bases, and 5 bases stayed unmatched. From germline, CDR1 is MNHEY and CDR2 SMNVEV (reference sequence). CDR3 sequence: CASSPRQGAGELFF. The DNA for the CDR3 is TGTGCCAGCAGTCCCCGACAGGGGGCGGGGGAGCTGTTTTTT.

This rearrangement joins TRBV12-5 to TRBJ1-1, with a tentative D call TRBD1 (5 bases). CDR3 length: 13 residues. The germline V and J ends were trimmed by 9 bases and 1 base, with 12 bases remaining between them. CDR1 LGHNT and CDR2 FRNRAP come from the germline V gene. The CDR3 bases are TGTGCTAGCGCTGGACAACCGAACACTGAAGCTTTCTTT. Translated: CASAGQPNTEAFF.

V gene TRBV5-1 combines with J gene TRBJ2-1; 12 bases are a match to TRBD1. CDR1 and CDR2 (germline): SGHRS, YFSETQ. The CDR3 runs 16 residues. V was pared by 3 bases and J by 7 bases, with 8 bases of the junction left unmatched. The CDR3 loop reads CASSSTGTGGVNEQFF. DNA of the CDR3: TGCGCCAGCAGCTCAACCGGGACAGGGGGCGTGAATGAGCAGTTCTTC.

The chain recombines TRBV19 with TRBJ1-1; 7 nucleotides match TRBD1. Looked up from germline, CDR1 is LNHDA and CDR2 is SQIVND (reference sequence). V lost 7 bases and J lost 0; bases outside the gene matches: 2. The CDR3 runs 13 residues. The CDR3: CASNRGLNTEAFF. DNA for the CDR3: TGTGCCAGTAACAGGGGTCTGAACACTGAAGCTTTCTTT. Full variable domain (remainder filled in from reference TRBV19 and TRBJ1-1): DGGITQSPKYLFRKEGQNVTLSCEQNLNHDAMYWYRQDPGQGLRLIYYSQIVNDFQKGDIAEGYSVSREKKESFPLTVTSAQKNPTAFYLCASNRGLNTEAFFGQGTRLTVV.

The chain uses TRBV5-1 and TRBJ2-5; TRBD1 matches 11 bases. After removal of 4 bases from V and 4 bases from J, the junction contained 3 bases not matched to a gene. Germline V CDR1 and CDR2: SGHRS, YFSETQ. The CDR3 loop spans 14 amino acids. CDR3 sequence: CASSPGTGGETQYF. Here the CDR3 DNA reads TGCGCCAGCAGCCCCGGGACAGGGGGAGAGACCCAGTACTTC.

CDR3 DNA sequence: TGTGCCAGTAGTATATCCAACGGTGCTAATGAAAAACTGTTTTTT. The encoded protein is CASSISNGANEKLFF. V gene TRBV19 combines with J gene TRBJ1-4; D call uncertain. CDR1 is LNHDA and CDR2 is SQIVND in the germline V gene (reference sequence). V gave up 2 bases and J gave up 3 bases, with 10 bases separating them. This CDR3 is 15 amino acids long.

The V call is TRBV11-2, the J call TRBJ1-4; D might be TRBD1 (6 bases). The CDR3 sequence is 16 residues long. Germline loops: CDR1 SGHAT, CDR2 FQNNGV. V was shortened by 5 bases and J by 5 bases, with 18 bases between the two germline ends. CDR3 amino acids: CASSVRYREKNEKLFF. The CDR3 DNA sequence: TGTGCCAGCAGCGTCCGCTACAGGGAGAAAAATGAAAAACTGTTTTTT.

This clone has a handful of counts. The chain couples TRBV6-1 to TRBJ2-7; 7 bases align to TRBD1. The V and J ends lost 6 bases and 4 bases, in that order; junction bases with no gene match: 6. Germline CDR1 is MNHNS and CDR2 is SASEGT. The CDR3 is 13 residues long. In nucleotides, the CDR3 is TGTGCCAGCAGCCGGGACAGATCTTACGAGCAGTACTTC. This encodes CASSRDRSYEQYF.

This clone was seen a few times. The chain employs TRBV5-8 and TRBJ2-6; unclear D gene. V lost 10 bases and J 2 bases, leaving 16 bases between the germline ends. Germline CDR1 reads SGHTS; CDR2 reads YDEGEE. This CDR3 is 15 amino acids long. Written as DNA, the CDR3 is TGTGCCTCCCTTTCCGCTACCCCTGGGGCCAACGTCCTGACTTTC. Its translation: CASLSATPGANVLTF.

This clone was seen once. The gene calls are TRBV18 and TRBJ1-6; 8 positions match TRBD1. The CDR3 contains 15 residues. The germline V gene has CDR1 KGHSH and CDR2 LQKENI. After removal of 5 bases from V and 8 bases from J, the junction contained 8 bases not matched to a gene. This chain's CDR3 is CASSGSTGADSPLHF. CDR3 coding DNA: TGTGCCAGCTCAGGTTCGACAGGGGCGGATTCACCCCTCCACTTT.

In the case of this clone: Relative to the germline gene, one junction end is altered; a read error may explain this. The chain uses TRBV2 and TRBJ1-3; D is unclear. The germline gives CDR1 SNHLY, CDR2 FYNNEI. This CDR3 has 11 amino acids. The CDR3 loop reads CATATGPGPIF. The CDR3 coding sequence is TGTGCCACCGCGACCGGTCCAGGTCCAATTTTT.

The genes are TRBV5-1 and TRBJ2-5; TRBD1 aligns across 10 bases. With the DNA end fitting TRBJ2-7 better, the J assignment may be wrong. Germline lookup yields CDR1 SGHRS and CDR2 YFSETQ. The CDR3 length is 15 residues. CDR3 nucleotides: TGCGCCAGCAGCTTGCCTGGACAGGGGGACTACGAGCAGTACTTC. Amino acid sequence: CASSLPGQGDYEQYF.

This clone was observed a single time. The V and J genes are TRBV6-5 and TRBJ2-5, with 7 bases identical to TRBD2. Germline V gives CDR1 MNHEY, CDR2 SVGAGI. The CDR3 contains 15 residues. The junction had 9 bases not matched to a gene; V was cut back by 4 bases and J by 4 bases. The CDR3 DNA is TGTGCCAGCAGTTCCCCCGGGACTACCCGAGAGACCCAGTACTTC. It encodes CASSSPGTTRETQYF.

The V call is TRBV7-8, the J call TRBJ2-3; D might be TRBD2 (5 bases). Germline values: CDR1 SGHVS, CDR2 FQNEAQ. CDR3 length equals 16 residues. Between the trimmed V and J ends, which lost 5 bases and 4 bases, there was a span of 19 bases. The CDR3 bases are TGTGCCAGCAGCGTTCTGACCGGGGTTAACCCAGATACGCAGTATTTT. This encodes CASSVLTGVNPDTQYF.

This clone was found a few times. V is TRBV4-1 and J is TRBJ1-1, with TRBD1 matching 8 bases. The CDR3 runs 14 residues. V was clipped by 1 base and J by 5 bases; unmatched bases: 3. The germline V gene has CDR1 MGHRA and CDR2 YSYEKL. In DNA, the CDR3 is TGCGCCAGCAGCCAAGTCGACAGGGGAACTGAAGCTTTCTTT. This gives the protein CASSQVDRGTEAFF.